This entry concerns a single TCR beta chain. Its antigen is unidentified. This sample was included in a study of cytomegalovirus exposure and HLA in healthy donors. Findings and limits, study-wide: Cytomegalovirus association was assigned to 170 or so TCR beta chains.

Germline CDR1 and CDR2: LGHNA and YSLEER. V trimming: 4 bases; J trimming: 7 bases; junction bases outside the gene matches: 13. The CDR3 runs to 16 residues. The primer mix had 60 Vbeta and 13 Jbeta primers. Original analysis: Unique TCR beta chains totaled 65 million to 95 million in a later count, with roughly 10 million of them shared. The protocol was immunoSEQ multiplex PCR, while the TCRdb copy is restricted to in-frame clones and leaves out a portion. That table supplies the V and J calls and clone size; D and trimming were determined from the DNA. The sample contains some 150,000 clones, 79% of which appear only once.

The receptor's source is a male donor in good health and CMV-seronegative. The chain employs TRBV4-3 and TRBJ2-7; TRBD1 aligns across 10 bases. Sample: PBMCs. CDR3 region: CASSRLLGGQGSEQYF. CDR3 DNA: TGCGCCAGCAGCCGCCTTCTTGGGGGACAGGGGAGTGAGCAGTACTTC.